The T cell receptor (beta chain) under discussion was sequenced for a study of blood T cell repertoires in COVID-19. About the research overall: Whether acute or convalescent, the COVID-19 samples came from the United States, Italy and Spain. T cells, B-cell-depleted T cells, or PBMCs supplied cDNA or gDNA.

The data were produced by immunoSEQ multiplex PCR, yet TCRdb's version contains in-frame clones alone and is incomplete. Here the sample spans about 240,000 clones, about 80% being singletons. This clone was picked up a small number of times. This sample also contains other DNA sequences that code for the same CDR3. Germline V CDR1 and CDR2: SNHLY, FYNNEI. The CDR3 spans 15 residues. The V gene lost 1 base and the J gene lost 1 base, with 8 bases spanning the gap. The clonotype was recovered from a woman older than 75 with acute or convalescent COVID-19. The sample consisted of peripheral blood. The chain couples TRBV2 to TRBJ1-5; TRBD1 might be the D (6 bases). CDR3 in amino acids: CASSEGQGSNQPQHF. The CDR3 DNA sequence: TGTGCCAGCAGTGAAGGGCAGGGGAGCAATCAGCCCCAGCATTTT.